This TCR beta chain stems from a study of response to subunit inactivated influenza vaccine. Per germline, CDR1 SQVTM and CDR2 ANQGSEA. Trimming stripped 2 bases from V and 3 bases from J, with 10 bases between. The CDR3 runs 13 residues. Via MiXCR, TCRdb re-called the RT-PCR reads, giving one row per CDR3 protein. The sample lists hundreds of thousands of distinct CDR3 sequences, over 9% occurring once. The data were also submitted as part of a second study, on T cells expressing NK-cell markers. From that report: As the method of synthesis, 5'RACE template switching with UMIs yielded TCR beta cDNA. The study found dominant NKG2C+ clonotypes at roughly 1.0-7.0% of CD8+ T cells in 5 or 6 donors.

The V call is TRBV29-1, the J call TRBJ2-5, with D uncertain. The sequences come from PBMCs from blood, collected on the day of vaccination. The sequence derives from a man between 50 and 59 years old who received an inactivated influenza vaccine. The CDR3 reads CSVERWGKETQYF. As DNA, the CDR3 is TGCAGCGTTGAAAGGTGGGGTAAAGAGACCCAGTACTTC.